A single sample is the source of the 8 T cell receptor beta chains below, sequenced in a study of blood T cell repertoires in COVID-19. The table came from immunoSEQ multiplex PCR; TCRdb's copy has only in-frame clones and leaves some out. The data show fewer than 350,000 clones, about nine tenths seen once. Source material: PBMCs or T cells enriched from blood (not recorded which). The receptors were gathered from a middle-aged woman who had recovered from COVID-19.

The chain couples TRBV7-3 to TRBJ2-1; D possibly corresponds to TRBD1 (6 bases). Germline V lookup: CDR1 SGHTA, CDR2 FQGTGA. CDR3 size: 15 residues. Trimming took off 3 bases at V and 7 bases at J, with 16 bases between the two ends. The CDR3 spells CASSFSVGAGNEQFF. As DNA, the CDR3 is TGTGCCAGCAGCTTCTCGGTGGGGGCAGGGAATGAGCAGTTCTTC.

The gene calls are TRBV9 and TRBJ2-1, with 8 nucleotides matching TRBD2. Germline V gene lookup returns CDR1 SGDLS and CDR2 YYNGEE. With 0 bases clipped from V and 5 bases from J, the junction kept 4 bases outside the gene matches. This CDR3 spans 15 amino acids. Here the CDR3 reads CASSVVAGLHNEQFF. The CDR3 DNA reads as TGTGCCAGCAGCGTAGTAGCGGGGCTTCACAATGAGCAGTTCTTC. The complete variable domain, with remaining parts taken from reference TRBV9 and TRBJ2-1, reads DSGVTQTPKHLITATGQRVTLRCSPRSGDLSVYWYQQSLDQGLQFLIQYYNGEERAKGNILERFSAQQFPDLHSELNLSSLELGDSALYFCASSVVAGLHNEQFFGPGTRLTVL.

The V gene is TRBV7-8, the J gene TRBJ2-7; 10 nucleotides line up with TRBD1. Trimming took 3 bases from V and 6 from J; bases not matched to a gene: 5. The CDR3 has 14 residues. Germline values: CDR1 SGHVS, CDR2 FQNEAQ. CDR3 in amino acids: CASSLAGQGIEQYF. In nucleotides, the CDR3 is TGTGCCAGCAGCTTGGCGGGACAGGGGATCGAGCAGTACTTC.

This sequence joins TRBV24-1 and TRBJ2-5, with TRBD1 matching 7 bases. Trimming cost V 0 bases and J 5 bases; bases outside gene matches: 5. Germline V CDR1 and CDR2: KGHDR, SFDVKD. The CDR3 spans 15 residues. CDR3: CATSDLQQGTETQYF. DNA for the CDR3: TGTGCCACCAGTGATTTGCAACAGGGGACGGAGACCCAGTACTTC.

This clone was seen only once. The chain joins TRBV18 to TRBJ1-1; D uncertain. CDR1 and CDR2 from the germline V gene are KGHSH and LQKENI. Between the trimmed V and J ends, which lost 4 bases and 4 bases, there was a span of 16 bases. The length of the CDR3 is 15 residues. The CDR3 coding sequence is TGTGCCAGCTCACTTATCGTGGGCGCGGGCACTGAAGCTTTCTTT. Translating gives CASSLIVGAGTEAFF. The full variable domain, rest sourced from reference TRBV18 and TRBJ1-1, is NAGVMQNPRHLVRRRGQEARLRCSPMKGHSHVYWYRQLPEEGLKFMVYLQKENIIDESGMPKERFSAEFPKEGPSILRIQQVVRGDSAAYFCASSLIVGAGTEAFFGQGTRLTVV.

This chain connects TRBV4-3 to TRBJ2-3; 7 nucleotides match TRBD2. Trimming cost V 0 bases and J 6 bases; bases outside gene matches: 3. The CDR3 runs to 14 residues. CDR1 and CDR2 from the germline V gene are LGHNA and YSLEER. In nucleotides, the CDR3 is TGCGCCAGCAGCCAAGATCTCGGGGGGGATACGCAGTATTTT. Translation gives CASSQDLGGDTQYF.

The chain carries TRBV12-3 or TRBV12-4 and TRBJ1-1, with TRBD1 matching 9 bases. CDR3 length equals 13 residues. Germline trimming cut 5 bases from V and 4 bases from J; bases unmatched to any gene: 2. This chain's CDR3 is CASSNRGRTEAFF. CDR3 bases: TGTGCCAGCAGTAACAGGGGGCGCACTGAAGCTTTCTTT.

The rearrangement uses TRBV7-9 and TRBJ2-7; D perhaps matches TRBD1 (6 bases). This CDR3 contains 14 residues. V lost 3 bases, J lost 2 bases, and 11 bases lay in between. The V gene's germline CDR1 is SEHNR and CDR2 FQNEAQ (reference sequence). The CDR3 DNA reads TGTGCCAGCAGCTTCCGGGACAATCCCTACGAGCAGTACTTC. Its protein is CASSFRDNPYEQYF.